This T cell receptor (beta chain) came from a study of shared clonotypes between healthy human individuals. Deep-level settings were used for running the assay. Profiled with immunoSEQ multiplex PCR; TCRdb holds only in-frame clones, not every one. The sample has 1.5 million to 1.9 million clones, approximately 98% seen once. With respect to this clone: The antigen is not known. This CDR3 is also generated by other DNA sequences in the sample.

Overall study results and limits: When compared with the clonotypes that were shared by all four sorted-subset donors, the non-shared clonotypes turned out to have lower generation probabilities.

This TCR came from a man aged 25 to 40 in good health. Sequences were obtained from naive CD4+ T cells sorted from blood. Documented subset: CD45RA+ positively selected.

CDR3 residues: CASSGPYEQYF. The CDR3 bases are TGTGCCAGCAGCGGGCCCTACGAGCAGTACTTC. V usage is TRBV6-1 and J usage is TRBJ2-7; the D is unclear. Germline lookup yields CDR1 MNHNS and CDR2 SASEGT. This CDR3 region has 11 residues. Trimming pared 6 bases from V and 2 bases from J, leaving 5 bases between.